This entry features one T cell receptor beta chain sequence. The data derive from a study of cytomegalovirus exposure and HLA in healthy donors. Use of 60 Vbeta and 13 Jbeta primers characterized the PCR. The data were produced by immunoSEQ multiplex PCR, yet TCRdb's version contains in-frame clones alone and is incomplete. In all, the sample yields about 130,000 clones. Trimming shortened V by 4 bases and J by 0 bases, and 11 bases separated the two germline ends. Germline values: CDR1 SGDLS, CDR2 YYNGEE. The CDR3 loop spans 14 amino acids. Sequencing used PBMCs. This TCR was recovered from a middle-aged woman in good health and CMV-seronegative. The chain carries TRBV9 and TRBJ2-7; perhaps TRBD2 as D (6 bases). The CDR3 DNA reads TGTGCCAGCAGCCTAGACGGGAGCTCCTACGAGCAGTACTTC. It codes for CASSLDGSSYEQYF.